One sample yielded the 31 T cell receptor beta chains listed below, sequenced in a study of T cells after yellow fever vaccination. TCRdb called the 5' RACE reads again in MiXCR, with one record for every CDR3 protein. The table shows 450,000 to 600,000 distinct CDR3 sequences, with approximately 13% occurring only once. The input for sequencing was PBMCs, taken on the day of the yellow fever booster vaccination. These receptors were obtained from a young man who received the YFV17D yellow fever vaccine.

The CDR3: CASSLRLSTDTQYF. The CDR3 nucleotides read TGTGCCAGCAGCCTAAGACTAAGCACAGATACGCAGTATTTT. The chain has TRBV7-2 and TRBJ2-3; possibly TRBD2 for D (5 bases). CDR1 is SGHTA, CDR2 FQGNSA, per germline. There are 14 residues in the CDR3. V dropped 5 bases and J dropped 0 bases, with 9 bases sitting between them.

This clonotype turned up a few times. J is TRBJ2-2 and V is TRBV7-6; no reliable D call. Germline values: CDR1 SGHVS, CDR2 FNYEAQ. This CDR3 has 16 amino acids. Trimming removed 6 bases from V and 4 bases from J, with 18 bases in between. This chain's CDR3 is CASSSPALGFTGELFF. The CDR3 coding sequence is TGTGCCAGCAGTTCACCGGCCCTAGGATTCACCGGGGAGCTGTTTTTT.

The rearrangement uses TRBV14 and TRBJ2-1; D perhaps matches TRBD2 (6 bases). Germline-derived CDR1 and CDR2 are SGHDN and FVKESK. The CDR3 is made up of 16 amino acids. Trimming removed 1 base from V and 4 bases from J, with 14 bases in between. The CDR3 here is CASSQVGGTSYNEQFF. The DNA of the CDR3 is TGTGCCAGCAGCCAAGTAGGCGGGACCTCGTACAATGAGCAGTTCTTC.

CDR3 in amino acids: CASLRTGWSYEQYF. The CDR3 coding sequence is TGTGCCAGCCTCCGGACAGGGTGGTCTTACGAGCAGTACTTC. The rearrangement joins TRBV28 to TRBJ2-7; TRBD1 aligns across 8 bases. The V gene end was trimmed by 8 bases and the J gene end by 4 bases; junction bases not matched to a gene: 10. Germline values: CDR1 MDHEN, CDR2 SYDVKM. The CDR3 loop spans 14 amino acids.

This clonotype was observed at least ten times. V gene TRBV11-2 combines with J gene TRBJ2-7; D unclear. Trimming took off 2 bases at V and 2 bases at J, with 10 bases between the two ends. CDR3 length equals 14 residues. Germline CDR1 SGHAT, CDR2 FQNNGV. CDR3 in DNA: TGTGCCAGCAGCTTACCGACGACAACCTACGAGCAGTACTTC. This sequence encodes CASSLPTTTYEQYF.

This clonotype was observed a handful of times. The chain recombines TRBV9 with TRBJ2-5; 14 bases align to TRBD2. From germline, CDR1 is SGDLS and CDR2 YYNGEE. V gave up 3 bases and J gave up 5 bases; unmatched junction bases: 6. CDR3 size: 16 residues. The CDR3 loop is CASSATGLAGVETQYF. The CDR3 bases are TGTGCCAGCAGCGCAACGGGACTAGCGGGAGTCGAGACCCAGTACTTC.

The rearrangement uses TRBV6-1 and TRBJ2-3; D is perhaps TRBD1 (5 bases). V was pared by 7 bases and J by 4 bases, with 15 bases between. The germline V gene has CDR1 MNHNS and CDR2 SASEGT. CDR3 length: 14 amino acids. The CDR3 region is CASKRTRQADTQYF. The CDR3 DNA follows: TGTGCCAGCAAACGGACACGACAAGCAGATACGCAGTATTTT.

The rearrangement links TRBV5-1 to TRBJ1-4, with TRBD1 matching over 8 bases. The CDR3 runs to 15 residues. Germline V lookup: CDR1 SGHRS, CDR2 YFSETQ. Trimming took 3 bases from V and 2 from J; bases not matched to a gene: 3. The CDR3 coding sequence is TGCGCCAGCAGCTCCCCAGGGGGCACTAATGAAAAACTGTTTTTT. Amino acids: CASSSPGGTNEKLFF.

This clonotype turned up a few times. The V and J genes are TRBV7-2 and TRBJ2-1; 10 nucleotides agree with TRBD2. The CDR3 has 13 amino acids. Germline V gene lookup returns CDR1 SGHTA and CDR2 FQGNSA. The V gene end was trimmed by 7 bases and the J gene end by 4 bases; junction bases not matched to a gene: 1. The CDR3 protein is CASKAGGYNEQFF. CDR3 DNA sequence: TGTGCCAGCAAAGCGGGAGGGTACAATGAGCAGTTCTTC. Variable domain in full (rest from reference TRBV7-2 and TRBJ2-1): GAGVSQSPSNKVTEKGKDVELRCDPISGHTALYWYRQSLGQGLEFLIYFQGNSAPDKSGLPSDRFSAERTGGSVSTLTIQRTQQEDSAVYLCASKAGGYNEQFFGPGTRLTVL.

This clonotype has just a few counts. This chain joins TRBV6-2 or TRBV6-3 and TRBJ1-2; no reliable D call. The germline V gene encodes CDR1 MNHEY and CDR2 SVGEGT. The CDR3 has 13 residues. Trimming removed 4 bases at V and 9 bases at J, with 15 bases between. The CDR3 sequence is CASSSPRDISYTF. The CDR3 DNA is TGTGCCAGCAGTTCCCCTCGGGATATAAGCTACACCTTC.

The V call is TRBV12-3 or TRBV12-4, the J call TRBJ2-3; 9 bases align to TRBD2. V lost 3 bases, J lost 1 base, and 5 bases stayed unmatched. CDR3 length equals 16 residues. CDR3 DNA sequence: TGTGCCAGCAGTTTCACGACTAGCGGAGGCACAGATACGCAGTATTTT. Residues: CASSFTTSGGTDTQYF.

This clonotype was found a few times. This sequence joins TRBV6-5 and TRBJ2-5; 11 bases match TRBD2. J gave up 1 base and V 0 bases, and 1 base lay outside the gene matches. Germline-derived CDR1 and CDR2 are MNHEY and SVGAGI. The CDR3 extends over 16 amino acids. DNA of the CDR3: TGTGCCAGCAGTTACTCCGGGACTAGCGGCCAAGAGACCCAGTACTTC. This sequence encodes CASSYSGTSGQETQYF.

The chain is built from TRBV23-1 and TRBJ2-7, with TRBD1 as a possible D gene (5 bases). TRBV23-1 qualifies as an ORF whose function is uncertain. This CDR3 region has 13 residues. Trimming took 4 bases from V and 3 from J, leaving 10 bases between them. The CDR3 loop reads CASSPLDIYEQYF. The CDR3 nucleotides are TGCGCCAGCAGTCCCCTGGACATCTACGAGCAGTACTTC.

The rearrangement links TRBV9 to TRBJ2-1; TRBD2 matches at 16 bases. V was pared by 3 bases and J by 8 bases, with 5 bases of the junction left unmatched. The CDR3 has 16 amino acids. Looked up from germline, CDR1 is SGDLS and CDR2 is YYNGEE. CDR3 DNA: TGTGCCAGCAGCGCCCAGGGACTAGCGGGAGGGGATGAGCAGTTCTTC. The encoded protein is CASSAQGLAGGDEQFF.

The DNA for the CDR3 is TGTGCCAGCAGCTTAGCCGGGATGAGGTTTGTCGAGCAGTACTTC. Protein product: CASSLAGMRFVEQYF. The chain uses TRBV7-3 and TRBJ2-7; possible D gene TRBD2, 5 bases. The ends were cut back, 2 bases at V and 6 bases at J, with 17 bases in the middle. CDR1 and CDR2 from the germline V gene are SGHTA and FQGTGA. The CDR3 is 15 residues long.

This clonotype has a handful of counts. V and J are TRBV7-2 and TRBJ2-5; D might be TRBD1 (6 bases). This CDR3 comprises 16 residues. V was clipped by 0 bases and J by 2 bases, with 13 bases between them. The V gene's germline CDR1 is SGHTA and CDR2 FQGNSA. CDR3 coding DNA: TGTGCCAGCAGCTTAGCGCAAACAGGGTTTCAAGAGACCCAGTACTTC. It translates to CASSLAQTGFQETQYF.

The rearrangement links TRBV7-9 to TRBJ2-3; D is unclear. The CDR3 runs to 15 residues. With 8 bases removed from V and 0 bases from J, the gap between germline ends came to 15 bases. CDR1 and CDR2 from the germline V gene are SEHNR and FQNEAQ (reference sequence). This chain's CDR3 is CASPPVSGSTDTQYF. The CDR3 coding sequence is TGTGCCAGCCCCCCTGTCTCCGGTAGCACAGATACGCAGTATTTT.

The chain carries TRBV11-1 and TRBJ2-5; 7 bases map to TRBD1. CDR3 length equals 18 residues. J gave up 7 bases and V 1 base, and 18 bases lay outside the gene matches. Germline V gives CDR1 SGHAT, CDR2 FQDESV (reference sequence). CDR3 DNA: TGTGCCAGCAGCTTAGAGGGACAGTCTCGTCTGGCGGGTGTGACCCAGTACTTC. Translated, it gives CASSLEGQSRLAGVTQYF.

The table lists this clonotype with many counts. The CDR3 sequence: CASSLSGTGELFF. The CDR3 DNA sequence: TGTGCCAGCAGCTTATCCGGCACCGGGGAGCTGTTTTTT. The V call is TRBV7-2, the J call TRBJ2-2; D is ambiguous. The germline V gene has CDR1 SGHTA and CDR2 FQGNSA. Deletions cut 2 bases from V and 4 bases from J, with 5 bases between. The CDR3 totals 13 residues.

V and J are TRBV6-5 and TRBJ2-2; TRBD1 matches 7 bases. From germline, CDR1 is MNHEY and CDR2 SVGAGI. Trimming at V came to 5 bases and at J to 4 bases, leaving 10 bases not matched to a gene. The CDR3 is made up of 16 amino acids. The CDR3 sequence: CASSTRGTAFTGELFF. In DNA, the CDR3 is TGTGCCAGCAGTACTCGTGGGACAGCCTTCACCGGGGAGCTGTTTTTT.

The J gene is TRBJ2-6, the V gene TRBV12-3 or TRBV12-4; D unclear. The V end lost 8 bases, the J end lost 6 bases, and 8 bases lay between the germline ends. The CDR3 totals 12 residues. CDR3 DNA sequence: TGTGCCAGCCCTAGTGTGGCCAACGTCCTGACTTTC. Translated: CASPSVANVLTF.

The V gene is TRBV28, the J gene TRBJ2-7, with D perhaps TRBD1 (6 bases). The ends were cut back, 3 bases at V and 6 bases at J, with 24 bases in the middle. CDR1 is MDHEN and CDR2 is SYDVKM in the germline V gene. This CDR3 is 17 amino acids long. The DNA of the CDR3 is TGTGCCAGCAGTTTTGTTGTCTCGGGAACAGGGCCCCTCGAGCAGTACTTC. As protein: CASSFVVSGTGPLEQYF.

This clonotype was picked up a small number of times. Here the CDR3 reads CASSRTLAGGSYEQYF. The DNA of the CDR3 is TGTGCCAGCAGTCGAACCCTAGCGGGGGGCTCCTACGAGCAGTACTTC. The chain uses TRBV4-2 and TRBJ2-7, with 11 bases lining up with TRBD2. Germline assignment: CDR1 LGHNA and CDR2 YNFKEQ. The CDR3 runs to 16 residues. The J segment lost 0 bases and the V segment lost 6 bases, leaving 7 bases of the junction unmatched.

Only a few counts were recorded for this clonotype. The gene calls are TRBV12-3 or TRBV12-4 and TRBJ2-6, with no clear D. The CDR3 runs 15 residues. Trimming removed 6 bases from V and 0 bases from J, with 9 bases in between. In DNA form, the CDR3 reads TGTGCCAGCAGGACCGGGTCCTCTGGGGCCAACGTCCTGACTTTC. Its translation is CASRTGSSGANVLTF.

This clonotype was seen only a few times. CDR3: CSARDRNGELFF. CDR3 nucleotide sequence: TGCAGTGCTAGAGATAGGAACGGGGAGCTGTTTTTT. The chain combines TRBV20-1 with TRBJ2-2; D remains ambiguous. V gave up 0 bases and J gave up 7 bases, with 6 bases separating them. This CDR3 spans 12 amino acids. The germline V gene has CDR1 DFQATT and CDR2 SNEGSKA (reference sequence).

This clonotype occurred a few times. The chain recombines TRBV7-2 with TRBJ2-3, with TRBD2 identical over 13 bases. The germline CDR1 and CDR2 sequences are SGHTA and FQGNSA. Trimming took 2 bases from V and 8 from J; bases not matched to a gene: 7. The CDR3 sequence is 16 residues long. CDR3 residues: CASSLPGTSGTVTQYF. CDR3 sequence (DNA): TGTGCCAGCAGCTTACCCGGGACTAGCGGGACTGTTACGCAGTATTTT.

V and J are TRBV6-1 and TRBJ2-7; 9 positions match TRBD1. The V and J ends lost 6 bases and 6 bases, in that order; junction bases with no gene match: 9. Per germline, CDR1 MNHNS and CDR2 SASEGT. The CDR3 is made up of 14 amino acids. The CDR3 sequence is CASSKDRGSGEQYF. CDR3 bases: TGTGCCAGCAGCAAGGACAGGGGCTCTGGCGAGCAGTACTTC.

The chain's CDR3 is CATSDGGQETQYF. As DNA, the CDR3 is TGTGCCACCAGTGATGGGGGCCAAGAGACCCAGTACTTC. The chain has TRBV24-1 and TRBJ2-5, with D perhaps TRBD1 or TRBD2 (5 bases each). V was shortened by 3 bases and J by 1 base, with 5 bases between the two germline ends. CDR3 length: 13 residues. Germline-derived CDR1 and CDR2 are KGHDR and SFDVKD.

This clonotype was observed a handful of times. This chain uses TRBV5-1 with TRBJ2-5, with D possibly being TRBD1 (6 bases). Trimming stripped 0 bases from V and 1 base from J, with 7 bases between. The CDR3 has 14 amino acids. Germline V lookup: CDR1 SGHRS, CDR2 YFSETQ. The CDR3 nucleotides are TGCGCCAGCAGCTTGGGGGACACCCAAGAGACCCAGTACTTC. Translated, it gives CASSLGDTQETQYF.

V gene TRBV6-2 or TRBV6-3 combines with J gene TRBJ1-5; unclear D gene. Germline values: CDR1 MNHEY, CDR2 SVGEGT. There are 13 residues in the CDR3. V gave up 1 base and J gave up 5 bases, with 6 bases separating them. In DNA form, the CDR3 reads TGTGCCAGCAGTTACTGGCGAGATCAGCCCCAGCATTTT. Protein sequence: CASSYWRDQPQHF.

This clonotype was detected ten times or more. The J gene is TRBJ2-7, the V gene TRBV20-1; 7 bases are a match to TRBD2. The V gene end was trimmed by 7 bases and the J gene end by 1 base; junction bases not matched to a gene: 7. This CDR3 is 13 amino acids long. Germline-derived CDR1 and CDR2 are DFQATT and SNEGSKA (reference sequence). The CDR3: CSESPSGSYEQYF. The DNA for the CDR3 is TGCAGTGAATCCCCTAGCGGATCCTACGAGCAGTACTTC.